A selection of T cell receptor beta chains follows, all from one sample in a study of shared T cell receptors in the human thymus. Libraries were prepared by immunoSEQ multiplex PCR; TCRdb keeps only in-frame clonotypes and omits some of them. Among 450,000 to 650,000 clones listed, 75% to 85% were seen once. These data were also reused for a study on human thymus T cells.

The sequenced sample was thymocytes. The receptors here all came from a boy in the first two years of life with a congenital heart defect. The conserved cysteine and the conserved F or W are not part of the CDR3 here. A clone size is listed for some rows: how often the clone was seen (once, few, many), or a class if it is expanded.

clone size: -; V gene: TRBV5-1; CDR3 protein: ASGIGRGTRTSEQF
clone size: once; V gene: TRBV29-1; CDR3 protein: SVESGYREQY
clone size: few; V gene: TRBV6-6; CDR3 protein: ASKSFESYEQY
clone size: -; V gene: TRBV27; CDR3 protein: ASSRTSGRAGETQY
clone size: few; V gene: TRBV6-1; CDR3 protein: ASSEALKGVYGYT
clone size: -; V gene: TRBV30; CDR3 protein: AWSVGTGYQETQY
clone size: -; V gene: TRBV6-6; CDR3 protein: ASMGSGPYNEQF
clone size: -; V gene: TRBV30; CDR3 protein: AWTKTFGTSHNEQF
clone size: -; V gene: TRBV28; CDR3 protein: ASTRGRNQPQH
clone size: -; V gene: TRBV30; CDR3 protein: AWTGLDTEAF
clone size: once; V gene: TRBV4-1; CDR3 protein: ASSQERDTPDTQY
clone size: -; V gene: TRBV13; CDR3 protein: ASSLRRGYEQY
clone size: -; V gene: TRBV19; CDR3 protein: ASRNRANQPQH
clone size: -; V gene: TRBV28; CDR3 protein: ASRLRDTGELF
clone size: -; V gene: TRBV4-2; CDR3 protein: ASSHMPEGGTSGRGSYNEQF
clone size: -; V gene: TRBV15; CDR3 protein: ATSVHEFTGAYSNQPQH
clone size: -; V gene: TRBV4-1; CDR3 protein: ASSQDDWGGYEQY
clone size: -; V gene: TRBV29-1; CDR3 protein: SARGGEDGYT
clone size: -; V gene: TRBV5-1; CDR3 protein: ASSPRTGKVDTEAF
clone size: -; V gene: TRBV6-1; CDR3 protein: ASSEARLGAYEQY
clone size: -; V gene: TRBV30; CDR3 protein: AWTSPGGSGANVLT
clone size: -; V gene: TRBV5-4; CDR3 protein: ASSLGSRETQY
clone size: few; V gene: TRBV28; CDR3 protein: ASSSYGLAGGPTGELF
clone size: -; V gene: TRBV7-8; CDR3 protein: ASSSSPTPRQGPYEQY
clone size: -; V gene: TRBV4-2; CDR3 protein: ASSPPQEGETQY
clone size: few; V gene: TRBV12-5; CDR3 protein: ASGLVPPRQGPRYYGYT
clone size: -; V gene: TRBV6-5; CDR3 protein: ASTTDRGSSYEQY
clone size: -; V gene: TRBV10-3; CDR3 protein: AISRLVGQPDTQY
clone size: -; V gene: TRBV28; CDR3 protein: ASRSAHEQY
clone size: -; V gene: TRBV4-2; CDR3 protein: ASSQVSGQHTYEQY
clone size: once; V gene: TRBV6-1; CDR3 protein: ATNRTGSNTGELF
clone size: -; V gene: TRBV29-1; CDR3 protein: SVVRAIAGEVDTQY
clone size: -; V gene: TRBV27; CDR3 protein: ASRQGAAGELF
clone size: -; V gene: TRBV9; CDR3 protein: ASSGGRSGTDTQY
clone size: -; V gene: TRBV5-4; CDR3 protein: ASSLVGLAPRGDEQF
clone size: -; V gene: TRBV2; CDR3 protein: ASSEFPRYEQY
clone size: few; V gene: TRBV5-1; CDR3 protein: ASRGTANEQF
clone size: -; V gene: TRBV25-1; CDR3 protein: ATQSGTTTGELF
clone size: -; V gene: TRBV5-4; CDR3 protein: ASSPDLAGGPEPYEQY
clone size: -; V gene: TRBV6-6; CDR3 protein: ASSHQGARTDTQY
clone size: -; V gene: TRBV29-1; CDR3 protein: SVEGARQGSTDTQY
clone size: -; V gene: TRBV19; CDR3 protein: ASSTPPGLAGGPGPPEQY
clone size: -; V gene: TRBV20-1; CDR3 protein: SASIDTQY
clone size: -; V gene: TRBV5-5; CDR3 protein: ASSGGQGKGEKLF